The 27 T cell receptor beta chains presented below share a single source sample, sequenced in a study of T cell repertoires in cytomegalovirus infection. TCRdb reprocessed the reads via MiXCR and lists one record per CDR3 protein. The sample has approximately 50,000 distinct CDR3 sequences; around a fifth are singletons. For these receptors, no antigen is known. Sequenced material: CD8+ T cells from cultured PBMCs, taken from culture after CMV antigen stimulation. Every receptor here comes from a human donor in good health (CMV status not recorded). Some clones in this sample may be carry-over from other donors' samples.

The CDR3 nucleotides are TGTGCCAGCAGTTTATTGATTTTCGGGACAGGGAGAAATAGCAATCAGCCCCAGCATTTT. As protein: CASSLLIFGTGRNSNQPQHF. The rearrangement links TRBV28 to TRBJ1-5; 9 nucleotides align to TRBD1. The CDR3 is 20 amino acids. The V gene end was trimmed by 1 base and the J gene end by 0 bases; junction bases not matched to a gene: 13. Looked up from germline, CDR1 is MDHEN and CDR2 is SYDVKM.

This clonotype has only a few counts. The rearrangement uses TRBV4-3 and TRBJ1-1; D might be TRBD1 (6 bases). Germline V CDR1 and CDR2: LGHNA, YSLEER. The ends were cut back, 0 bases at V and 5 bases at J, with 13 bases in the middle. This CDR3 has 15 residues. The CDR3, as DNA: TGCGCCAGCAGCCAAGATCAGGGGAGGGTTACTGAAGCTTTCTTT. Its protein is CASSQDQGRVTEAFF.

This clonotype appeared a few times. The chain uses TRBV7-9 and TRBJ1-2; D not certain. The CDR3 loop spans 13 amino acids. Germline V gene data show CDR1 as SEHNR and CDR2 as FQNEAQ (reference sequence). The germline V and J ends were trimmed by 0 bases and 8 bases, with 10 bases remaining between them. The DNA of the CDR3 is TGTGCCAGCAGCTTAGCAAGCAAGTCGGGCTACACCTTC. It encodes CASSLASKSGYTF.

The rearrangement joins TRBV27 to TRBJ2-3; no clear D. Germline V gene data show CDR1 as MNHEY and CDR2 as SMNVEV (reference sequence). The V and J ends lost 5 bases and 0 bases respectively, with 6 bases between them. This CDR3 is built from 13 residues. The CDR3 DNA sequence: TGTGCCAGCAGTCTCCTTAGCACAGATACGCAGTATTTT. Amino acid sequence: CASSLLSTDTQYF.

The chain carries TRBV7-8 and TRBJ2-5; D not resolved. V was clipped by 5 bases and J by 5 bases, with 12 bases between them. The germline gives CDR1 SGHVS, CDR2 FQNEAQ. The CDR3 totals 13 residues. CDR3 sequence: CASSLRLGETQYF. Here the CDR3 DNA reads TGTGCCAGCAGCCTAAGATTGGGGGAGACCCAGTACTTC. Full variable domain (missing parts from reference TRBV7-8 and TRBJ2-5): GAGVSQSPRYKVAKRGQDVALRCDPISGHVSLFWYQQALGQGPEFLTYFQNEAQLDKSGLPSDRFFAERPEGSVSTLKIQRTQQEDSAVYLCASSLRLGETQYFGPGTRLLVL.

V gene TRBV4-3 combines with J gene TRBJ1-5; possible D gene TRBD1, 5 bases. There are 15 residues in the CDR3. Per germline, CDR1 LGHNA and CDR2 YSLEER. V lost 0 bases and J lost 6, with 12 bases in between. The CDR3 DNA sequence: TGCGCCAGCAGCCAAGATTCGGGGGGTAGTCAGCCCCAGCATTTT. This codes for CASSQDSGGSQPQHF.

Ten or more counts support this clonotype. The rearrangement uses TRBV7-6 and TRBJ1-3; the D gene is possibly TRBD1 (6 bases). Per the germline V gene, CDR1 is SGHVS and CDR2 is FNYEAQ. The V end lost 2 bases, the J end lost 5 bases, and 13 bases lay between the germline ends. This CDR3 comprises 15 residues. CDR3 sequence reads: CASSLRGAERNTIYF. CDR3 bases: TGTGCCAGCAGCTTACGGGGGGCGGAGAGAAACACCATATATTTT.

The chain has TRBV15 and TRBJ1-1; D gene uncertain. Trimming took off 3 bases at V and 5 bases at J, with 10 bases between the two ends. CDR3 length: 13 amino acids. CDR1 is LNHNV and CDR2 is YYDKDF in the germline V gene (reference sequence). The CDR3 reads CATSRSGWTEAFF. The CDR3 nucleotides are TGTGCCACCAGCAGGTCGGGGTGGACTGAAGCTTTCTTT.

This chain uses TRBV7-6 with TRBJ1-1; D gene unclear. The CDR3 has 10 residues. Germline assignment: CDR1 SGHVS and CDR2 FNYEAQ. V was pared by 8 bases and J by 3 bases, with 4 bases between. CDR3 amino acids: CASLDTEAFF. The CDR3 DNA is TGTGCCAGCCTGGACACTGAAGCTTTCTTT.

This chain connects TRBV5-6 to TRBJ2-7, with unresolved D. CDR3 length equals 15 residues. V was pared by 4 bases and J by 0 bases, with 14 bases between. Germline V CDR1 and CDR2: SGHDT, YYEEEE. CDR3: CASSPATAGSYEQYF. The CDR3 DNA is TGTGCCAGCAGCCCAGCGACGGCAGGCTCCTACGAGCAGTACTTC.

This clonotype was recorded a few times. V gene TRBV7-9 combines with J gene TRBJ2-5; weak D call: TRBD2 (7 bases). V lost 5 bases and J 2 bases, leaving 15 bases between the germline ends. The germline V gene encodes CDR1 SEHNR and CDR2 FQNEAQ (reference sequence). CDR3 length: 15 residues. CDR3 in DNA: TGTGCCAGCAGCCCCGGCAGCGGGACACAAGAGACCCAGTACTTC. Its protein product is CASSPGSGTQETQYF.

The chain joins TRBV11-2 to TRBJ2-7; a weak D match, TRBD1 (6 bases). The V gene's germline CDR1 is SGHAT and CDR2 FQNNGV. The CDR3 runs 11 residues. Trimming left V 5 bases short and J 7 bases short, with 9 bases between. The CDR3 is CASSPGTEQYF. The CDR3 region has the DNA TGTGCCAGCAGCCCTGGGACAGAGCAGTACTTC.

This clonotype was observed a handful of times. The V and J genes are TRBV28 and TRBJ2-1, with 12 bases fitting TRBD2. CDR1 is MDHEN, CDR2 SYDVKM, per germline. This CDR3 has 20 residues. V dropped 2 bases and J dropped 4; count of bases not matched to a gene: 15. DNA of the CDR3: TGTGCCAGCAGTTTACTCCTAGCGGGGGGGCCTACCCGATCGTACAATGAGCAGTTCTTC. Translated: CASSLLLAGGPTRSYNEQFF.

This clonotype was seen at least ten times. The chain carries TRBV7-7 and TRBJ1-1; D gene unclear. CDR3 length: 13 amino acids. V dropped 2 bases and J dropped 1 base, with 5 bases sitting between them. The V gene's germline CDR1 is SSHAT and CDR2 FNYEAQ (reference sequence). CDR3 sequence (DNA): TGTGCCAGCAGCTTACAGTGGAACACTGAAGCTTTCTTT. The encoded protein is CASSLQWNTEAFF.

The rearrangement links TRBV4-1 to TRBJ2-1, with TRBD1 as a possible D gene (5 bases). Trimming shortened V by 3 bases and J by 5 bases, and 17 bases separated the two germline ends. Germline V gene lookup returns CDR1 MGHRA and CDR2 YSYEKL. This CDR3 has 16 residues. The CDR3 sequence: CASSQWGRVNHNEQFF. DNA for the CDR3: TGCGCCAGCAGCCAGTGGGGCCGGGTAAATCACAATGAGCAGTTCTTC.

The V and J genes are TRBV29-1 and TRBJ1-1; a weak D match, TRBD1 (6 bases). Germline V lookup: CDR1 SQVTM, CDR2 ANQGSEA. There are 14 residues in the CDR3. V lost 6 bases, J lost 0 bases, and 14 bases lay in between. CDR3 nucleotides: TGCAGCGTCCTCAGGGGATCGGTGAACACTGAAGCTTTCTTT. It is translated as CSVLRGSVNTEAFF. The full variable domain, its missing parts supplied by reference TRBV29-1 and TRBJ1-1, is SAVISQKPSRDICQRGTSLTIQCQVDSQVTMMFWYRQQPGQSLTLIATANQGSEATYESGFVIDKFPISRPNLTFSTLTVSNMSPEDSSIYLCSVLRGSVNTEAFFGQGTRLTVV.

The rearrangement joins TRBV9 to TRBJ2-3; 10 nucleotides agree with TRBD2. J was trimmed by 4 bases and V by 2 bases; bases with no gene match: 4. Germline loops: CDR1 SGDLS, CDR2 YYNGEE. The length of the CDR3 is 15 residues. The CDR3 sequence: CASSVSGGDADTQYF. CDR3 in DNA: TGTGCCAGCAGCGTGAGCGGGGGGGATGCAGATACGCAGTATTTT.

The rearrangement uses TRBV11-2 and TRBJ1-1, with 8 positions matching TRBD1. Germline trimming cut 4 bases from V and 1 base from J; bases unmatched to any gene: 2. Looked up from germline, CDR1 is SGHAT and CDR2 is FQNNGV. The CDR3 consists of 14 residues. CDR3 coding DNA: TGTGCCAGCAGCTGGGGACAGGCGAACACTGAAGCTTTCTTT. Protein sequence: CASSWGQANTEAFF. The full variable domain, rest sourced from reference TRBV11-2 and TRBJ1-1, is EAGVAQSPRYKIIEKRQSVAFWCNPISGHATLYWYQQILGQGPKLLIQFQNNGVVDDSQLPKDRFSAERLKGVDSTLKIQPAKLEDSAVYLCASSWGQANTEAFFGQGTRLTVV.

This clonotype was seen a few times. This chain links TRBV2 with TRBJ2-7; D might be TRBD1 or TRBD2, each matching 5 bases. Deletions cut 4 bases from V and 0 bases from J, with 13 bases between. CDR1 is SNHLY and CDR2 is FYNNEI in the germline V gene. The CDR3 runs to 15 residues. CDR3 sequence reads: CASSGGTRSSYEQYF. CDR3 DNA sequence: TGTGCCAGCAGTGGAGGGACCCGCAGCTCCTACGAGCAGTACTTC.

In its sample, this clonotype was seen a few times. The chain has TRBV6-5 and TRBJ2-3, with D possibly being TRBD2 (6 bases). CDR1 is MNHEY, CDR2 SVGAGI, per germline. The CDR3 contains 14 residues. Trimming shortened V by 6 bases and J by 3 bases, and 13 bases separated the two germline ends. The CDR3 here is CASSRGTQTDTQYF. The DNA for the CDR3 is TGTGCCAGCAGCCGCGGGACCCAAACAGATACGCAGTATTTT.

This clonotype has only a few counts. The CDR3 bases are TGTGCCAGCAGCCCCTCTGGGTCCCCGGGGGACGAGCAGTACTTC. Its protein product is CASSPSGSPGDEQYF. The chain joins TRBV7-9 to TRBJ2-7; maybe TRBD2 (6 bases). The CDR3 spans 15 residues. Germline V gene data show CDR1 as SEHNR and CDR2 as FQNEAQ (reference sequence). Trimming pared 5 bases from V and 5 bases from J, leaving 19 bases between.

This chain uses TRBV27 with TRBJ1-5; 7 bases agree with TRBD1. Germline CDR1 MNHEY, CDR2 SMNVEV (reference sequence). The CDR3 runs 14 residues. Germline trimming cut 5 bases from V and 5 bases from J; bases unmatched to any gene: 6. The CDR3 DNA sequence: TGTGCCAGCAGTCTCGGAGGGACAGATCAGCCCCAGCATTTT. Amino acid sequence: CASSLGGTDQPQHF.

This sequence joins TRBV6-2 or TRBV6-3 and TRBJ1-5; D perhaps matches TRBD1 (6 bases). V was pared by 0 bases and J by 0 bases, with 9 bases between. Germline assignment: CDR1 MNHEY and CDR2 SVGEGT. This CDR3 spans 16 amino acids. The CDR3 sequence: CASSYSDSYSNQPQHF. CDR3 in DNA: TGTGCCAGCAGTTACTCGGACAGTTATAGCAATCAGCCCCAGCATTTT.

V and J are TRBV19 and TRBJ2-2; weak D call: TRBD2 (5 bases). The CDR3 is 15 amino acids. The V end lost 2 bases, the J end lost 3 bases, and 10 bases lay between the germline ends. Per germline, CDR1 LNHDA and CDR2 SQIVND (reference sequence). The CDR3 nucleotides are TGTGCCAGTAGTATAATAGTGGACTACACCGGGGAGCTGTTTTTT. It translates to CASSIIVDYTGELFF.

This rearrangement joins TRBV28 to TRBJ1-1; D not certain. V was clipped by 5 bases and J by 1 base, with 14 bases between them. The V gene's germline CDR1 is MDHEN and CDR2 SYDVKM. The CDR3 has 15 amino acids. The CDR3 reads CASSPRQTANTEAFF. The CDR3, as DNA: TGTGCCAGCAGTCCCCGCCAGACGGCGAACACTGAAGCTTTCTTT.

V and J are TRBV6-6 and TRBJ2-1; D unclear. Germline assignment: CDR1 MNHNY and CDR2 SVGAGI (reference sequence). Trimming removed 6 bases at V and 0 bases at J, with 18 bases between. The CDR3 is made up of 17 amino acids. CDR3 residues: CASSRPSTTSSYNEQFF. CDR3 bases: TGTGCCAGCAGCCGCCCCTCAACAACCTCCTCCTACAATGAGCAGTTCTTC.

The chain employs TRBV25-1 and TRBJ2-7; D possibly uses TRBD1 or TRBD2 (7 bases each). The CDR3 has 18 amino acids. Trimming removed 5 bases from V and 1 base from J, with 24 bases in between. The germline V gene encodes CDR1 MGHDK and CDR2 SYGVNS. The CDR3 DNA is TGTGCCAGCAGTAATGGGATGGACAGGCAGCGGGGTTCCTACGAGCAGTACTTC. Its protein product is CASSNGMDRQRGSYEQYF.